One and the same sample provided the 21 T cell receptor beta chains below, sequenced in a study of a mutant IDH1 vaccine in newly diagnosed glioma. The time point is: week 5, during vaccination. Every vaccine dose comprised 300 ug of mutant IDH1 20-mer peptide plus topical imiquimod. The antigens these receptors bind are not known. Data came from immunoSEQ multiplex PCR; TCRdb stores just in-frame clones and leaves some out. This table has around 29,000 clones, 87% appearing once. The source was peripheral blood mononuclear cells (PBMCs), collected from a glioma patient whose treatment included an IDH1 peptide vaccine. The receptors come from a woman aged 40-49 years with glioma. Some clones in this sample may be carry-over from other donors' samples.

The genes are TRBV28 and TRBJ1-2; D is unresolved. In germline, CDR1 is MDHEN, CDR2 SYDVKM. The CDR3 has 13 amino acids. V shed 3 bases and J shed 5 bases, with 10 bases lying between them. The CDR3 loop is CASSFGYGYGYTF. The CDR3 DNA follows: TGTGCCAGCAGTTTTGGGTACGGGTATGGCTACACCTTC.

CDR3 amino acids: CASSPGGWGTEAFF. The CDR3 DNA reads TGTGCCAGCAGCCCAGGGGGTTGGGGCACTGAAGCTTTCTTT. The rearrangement joins TRBV5-4 to TRBJ1-1; TRBD1 matches 7 bases. Per the germline V gene, CDR1 is SGHNT and CDR2 is YYREEE (reference sequence). Trimming removed 4 bases from V and 4 bases from J; junction bases left unmatched: 7. The CDR3 runs 14 residues.

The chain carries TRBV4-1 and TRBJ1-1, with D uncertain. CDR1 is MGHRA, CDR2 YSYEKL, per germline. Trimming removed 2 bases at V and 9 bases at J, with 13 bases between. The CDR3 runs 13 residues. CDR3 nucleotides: TGCGCCAGCAGCCAACTGTCCGGGTGCCAAGCTTTCTTT. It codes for CASSQLSGCQAFF.

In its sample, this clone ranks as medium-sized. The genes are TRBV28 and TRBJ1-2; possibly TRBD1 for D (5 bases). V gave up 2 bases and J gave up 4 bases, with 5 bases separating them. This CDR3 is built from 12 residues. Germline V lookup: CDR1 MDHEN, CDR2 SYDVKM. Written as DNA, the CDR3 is TGTGCCAGCAGTTTAGGGGGCTATGGCTACACCTTC. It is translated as CASSLGGYGYTF.

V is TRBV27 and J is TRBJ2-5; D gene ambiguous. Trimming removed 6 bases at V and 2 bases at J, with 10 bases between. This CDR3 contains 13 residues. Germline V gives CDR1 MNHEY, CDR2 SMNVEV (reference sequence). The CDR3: CASSLNPQETQYF. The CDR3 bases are TGTGCCAGCAGCTTAAACCCTCAAGAGACCCAGTACTTC.

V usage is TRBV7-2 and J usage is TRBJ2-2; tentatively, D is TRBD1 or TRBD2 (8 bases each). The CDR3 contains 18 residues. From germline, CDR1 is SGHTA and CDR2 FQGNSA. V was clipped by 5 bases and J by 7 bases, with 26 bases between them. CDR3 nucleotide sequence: TGTGCCAGCAGCCCGAGTCACCGCTTAGCGGGACAGGTCGGGGAGCTGTTTTTT. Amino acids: CASSPSHRLAGQVGELFF.

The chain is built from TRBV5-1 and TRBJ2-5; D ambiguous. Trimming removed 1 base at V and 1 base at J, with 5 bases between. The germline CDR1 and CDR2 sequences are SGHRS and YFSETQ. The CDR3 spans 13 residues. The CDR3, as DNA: TGCGCCAGCAGCTTGTCAGGCCAAGAGACCCAGTACTTC. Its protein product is CASSLSGQETQYF.

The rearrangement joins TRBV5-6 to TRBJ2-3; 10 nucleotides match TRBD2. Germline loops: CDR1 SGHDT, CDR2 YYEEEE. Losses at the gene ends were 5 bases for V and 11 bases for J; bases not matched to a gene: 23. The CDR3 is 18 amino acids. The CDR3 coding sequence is TGTGCCAGCAGTTCTACGTTAGCGGGGGGCAGCACTGGGGGTGTGCAGTATTTT. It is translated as CASSSTLAGGSTGGVQYF.

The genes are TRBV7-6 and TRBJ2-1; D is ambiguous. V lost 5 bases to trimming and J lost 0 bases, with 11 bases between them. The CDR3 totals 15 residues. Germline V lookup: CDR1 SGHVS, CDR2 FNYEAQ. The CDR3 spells CASSLRSDSYNEQFF. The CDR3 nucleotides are TGTGCCAGCAGCCTCAGGAGCGACTCCTACAATGAGCAGTTCTTC.

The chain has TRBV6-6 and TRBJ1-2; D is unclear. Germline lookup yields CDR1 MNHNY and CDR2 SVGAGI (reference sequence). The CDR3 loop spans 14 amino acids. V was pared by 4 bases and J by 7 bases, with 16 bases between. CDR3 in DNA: TGTGCCAGCAGTTCAAGGGCCACCTCTGGTGGCTACACCTTC. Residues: CASSSRATSGGYTF.

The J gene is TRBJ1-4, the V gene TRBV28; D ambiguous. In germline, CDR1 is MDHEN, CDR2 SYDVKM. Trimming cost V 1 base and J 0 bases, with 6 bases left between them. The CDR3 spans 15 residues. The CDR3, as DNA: TGTGCCAGCAGTTTATCGGGTGCAACTAATGAAAAACTGTTTTTT. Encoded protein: CASSLSGATNEKLFF.

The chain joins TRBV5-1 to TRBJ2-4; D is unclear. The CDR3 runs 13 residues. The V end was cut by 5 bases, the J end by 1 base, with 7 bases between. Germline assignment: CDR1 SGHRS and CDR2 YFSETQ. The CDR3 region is CASSEAAKNIQYF. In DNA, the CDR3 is TGCGCCAGCAGTGAGGCGGCCAAAAACATTCAGTACTTC.

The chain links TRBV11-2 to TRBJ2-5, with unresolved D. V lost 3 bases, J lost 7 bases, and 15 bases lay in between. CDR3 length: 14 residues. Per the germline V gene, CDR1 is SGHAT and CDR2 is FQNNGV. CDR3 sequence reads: CASSFQPERGTQYF. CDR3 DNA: TGTGCCAGCAGCTTCCAGCCGGAGAGAGGGACCCAGTACTTC. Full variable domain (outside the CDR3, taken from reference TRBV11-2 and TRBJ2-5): EAGVAQSPRYKIIEKRQSVAFWCNPISGHATLYWYQQILGQGPKLLIQFQNNGVVDDSQLPKDRFSAERLKGVDSTLKIQPAKLEDSAVYLCASSFQPERGTQYFGPGTRLLVL.

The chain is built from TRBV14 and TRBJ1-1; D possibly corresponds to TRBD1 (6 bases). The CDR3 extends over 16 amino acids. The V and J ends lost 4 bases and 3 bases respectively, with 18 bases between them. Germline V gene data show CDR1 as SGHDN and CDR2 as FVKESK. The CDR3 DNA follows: TGTGCCAGCAGCCGGCAGTGGGACATCTTCGACACTGAAGCTTTCTTT. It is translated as CASSRQWDIFDTEAFF. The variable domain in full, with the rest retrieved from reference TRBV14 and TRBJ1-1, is EAGVTQFPSHSVIEKGQTVTLRCDPISGHDNLYWYRRVMGKEIKFLLHFVKESKQDESGMPNNRFLAERTGGTYSTLKVQPAELEDSGVYFCASSRQWDIFDTEAFFGQGTRLTVV.

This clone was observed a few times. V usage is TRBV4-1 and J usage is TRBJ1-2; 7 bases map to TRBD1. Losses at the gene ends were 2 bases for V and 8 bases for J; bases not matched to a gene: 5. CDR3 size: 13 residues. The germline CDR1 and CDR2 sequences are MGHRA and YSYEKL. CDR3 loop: CASSQPGQRGYTF. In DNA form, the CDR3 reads TGCGCCAGCAGCCAACCGGGACAGAGGGGCTACACCTTC.

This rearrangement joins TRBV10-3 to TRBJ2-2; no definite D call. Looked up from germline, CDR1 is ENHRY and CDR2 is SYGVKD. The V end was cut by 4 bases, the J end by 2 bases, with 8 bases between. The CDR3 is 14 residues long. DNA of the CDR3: TGTGCCATCAGTGGCCCCGAAAACACCGGGGAGCTGTTTTTT. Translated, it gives CAISGPENTGELFF.

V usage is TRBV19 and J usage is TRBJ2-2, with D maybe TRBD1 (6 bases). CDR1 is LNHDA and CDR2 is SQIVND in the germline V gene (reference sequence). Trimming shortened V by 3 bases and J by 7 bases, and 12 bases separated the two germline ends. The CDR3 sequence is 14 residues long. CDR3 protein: CASSMDRVNGELFF. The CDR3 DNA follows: TGTGCCAGTAGTATGGACAGAGTTAACGGGGAGCTGTTTTTT.

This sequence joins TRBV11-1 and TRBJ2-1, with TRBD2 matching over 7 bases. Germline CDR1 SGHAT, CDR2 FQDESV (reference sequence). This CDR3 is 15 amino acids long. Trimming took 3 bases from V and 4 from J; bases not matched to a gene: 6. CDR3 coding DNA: TGTGCCAGCAGCTTCCGACTAGCCGAGTACAATGAGCAGTTCTTC. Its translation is CASSFRLAEYNEQFF.

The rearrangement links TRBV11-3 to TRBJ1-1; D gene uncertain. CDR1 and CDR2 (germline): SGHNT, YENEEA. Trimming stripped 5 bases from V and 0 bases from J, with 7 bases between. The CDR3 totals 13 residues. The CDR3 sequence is CASSVTVNTEAFF. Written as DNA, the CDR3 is TGTGCCAGCAGCGTTACAGTGAACACTGAAGCTTTCTTT.

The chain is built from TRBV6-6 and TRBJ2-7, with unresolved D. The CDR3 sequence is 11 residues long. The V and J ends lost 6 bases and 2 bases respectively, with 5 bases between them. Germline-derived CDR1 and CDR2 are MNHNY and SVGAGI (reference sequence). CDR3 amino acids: CASSKTYEQYF. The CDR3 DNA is TGTGCCAGCAGCAAAACCTACGAGCAGTACTTC.

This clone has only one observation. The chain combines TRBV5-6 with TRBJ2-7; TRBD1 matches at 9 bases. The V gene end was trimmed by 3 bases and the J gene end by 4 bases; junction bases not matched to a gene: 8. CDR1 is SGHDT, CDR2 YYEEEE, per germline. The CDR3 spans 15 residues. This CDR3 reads CASSSLGQGNYEQYF. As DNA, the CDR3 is TGTGCCAGCAGCTCCCTGGGACAGGGAAATTACGAGCAGTACTTC.